This entry is about one TCR beta chain. This clone's antigen is unknown. Base qualities are not provided; no much larger clone lies one nucleotide away. This specimen belongs to a study of Tregs in tolerant kidney transplant recipients (dated 2019 in TCRdb). General notes on the study: TCRbeta sequencing was used in the study to identify donor-specific regulatory T cells before combined kidney and bone marrow transplantation, and the identified cells were then tracked after transplant. Several methods of expanding Tregs specific for an allogeneic donor were compared by TCRbeta repertoire sequencing in a few healthy controls.

Thawed PBMCs were FACS-sorted into unstimulated Tregs (CD4+CD25+CD127-), CD4+ non-Tregs (CD4+CD25-), CD4 cells and CD8 cells. Prior to Treg sorting, thawed PBMCs were rested overnight with 150 to 250 IU/ml IL-2 at 37 degrees C. Blood from healthy controls was obtained either as purchased buffy coats or from healthy volunteers. Healthy control blood was processed by Ficoll density gradient to PBMCs and cryopreserved; patient PBMCs were collected before and after transplant. Relative to germline, V is missing 6 bases and J is missing 4 bases, with 5 bases of the junction outside any gene match. From the cysteine up to the phenylalanine, the CDR3 has a length of 14 residues. Just CDR3 DNA is preserved here, 42 bases in frame from base 1. From the germline V gene, CDR1 is KGHSH and CDR2 is LQKENI. Broad study findings and their caveats: Expanding Tregs with activated donor B cells appeared to identify the most biologically relevant and donor-specific TCRbeta repertoire. The study was limited by small patient numbers, and the findings need validation in larger populations and under other immunosuppression protocols. Biological reproducibility was not examined directly, but technical replication error appeared to be minimal.

For TCRbeta CDR3 sequencing, genomic DNA from the sorted cells was extracted using the QIAGEN DNeasy Blood and Tissue Kit. High-throughput TCRbeta CDR3 sequencing was carried out commercially through immunoSEQ, with PCR amplification with bias correction and internal controls included. Regarding the original processing steps: Unique productive TCRbeta sequences were defined by CDR3 nucleotide sequence where primers matched, and otherwise by CDR3 amino acid sequence together with Vbeta and Jbeta genes. Sorting error was corrected by removing sequences shared between sorted populations at a frequency ratio of 2:1 or less, and the remaining shared sequences were assigned to the higher population. A sequence counted as donor-reactive if, in CFSE-low cells, the sequence had a frequency of at least 0.01% and was expanded at least 5-fold compared with unstimulated cells. Repertoire divergence was quantified by Jensen-Shannon divergence using the top 100 TCRbeta sequences ranked by frequency. When a sample had multiple sequencing runs, each run was corrected for sorting error separately and the runs were then pooled. The clones in this table, taken by TCRdb from immuneACCESS, are in-frame only. Not every clone is retained; where verified, under half of the shortfall comes from an unresolved V gene, and the cause of the rest is unknown. That table gives V, J and clone size, and the DNA gave D and trimming. The sample table contains under 20,000 clones; only one count was recorded for roughly 82% of them. The leading ten clones occupy about 2.5% of the sample.

This receptor was obtained from a human donor in good health. This chain is built from TRBV18 and TRBJ1-5, with 8 bases in between that match TRBD1. Sequencing was done on a sample of Tregs from blood. The DNA sequence is given as TGTGCCAGCTCGGCGACAGGGGTAAATCAGCCCCAGCATTTT. It is translated as CASSATGVNQPQHF. Reference TRBV18 and TRBJ1-5 genes cover what lies past the CDR3, so the full variable domain is NAGVMQNPRHLVRRRGQEARLRCSPMKGHSHVYWYRQLPEEGLKFMVYLQKENIIDESGMPKERFSAEFPKEGPSILRIQQVVRGDSAAYFCASSATGVNQPQHFGDGTRLSIL.